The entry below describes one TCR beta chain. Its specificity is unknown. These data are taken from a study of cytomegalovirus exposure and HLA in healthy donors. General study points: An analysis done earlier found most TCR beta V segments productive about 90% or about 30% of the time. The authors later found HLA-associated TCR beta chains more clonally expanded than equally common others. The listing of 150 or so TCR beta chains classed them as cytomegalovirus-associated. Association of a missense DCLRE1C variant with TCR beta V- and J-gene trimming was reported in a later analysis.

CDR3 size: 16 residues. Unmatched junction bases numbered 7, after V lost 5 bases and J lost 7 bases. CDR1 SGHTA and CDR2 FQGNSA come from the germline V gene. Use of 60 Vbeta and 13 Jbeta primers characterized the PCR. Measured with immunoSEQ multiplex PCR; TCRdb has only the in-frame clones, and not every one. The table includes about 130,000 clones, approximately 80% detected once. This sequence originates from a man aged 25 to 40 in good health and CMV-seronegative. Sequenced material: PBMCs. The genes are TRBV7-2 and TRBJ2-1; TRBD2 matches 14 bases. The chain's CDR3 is CASSKGLAGVENEQFF. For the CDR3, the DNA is TGTGCCAGCAGCAAGGGACTAGCGGGAGTAGAGAATGAGCAGTTCTTC.